The entry below describes one T cell receptor (beta chain). The entry originates in a study of shared clonotypes between healthy human individuals. The assay was run at deep level. Some clones are missing from TCRdb's copy, which holds only in-frame ones; the method was immunoSEQ multiplex PCR. Seen here are about 380,000 clones, just over 95% observed once, and the top ten hold 0.25% to 0.35%. The trim removed 6 bases at V and 0 bases at J, leaving 9 bases unmatched. The CDR3 runs to 18 residues. Germline V gene sequence: CDR1 SGHDN, CDR2 FVKESK. The sample consisted of memory CD8+ T cells sorted from blood. Subset here: CD45RO+ cells pooled with CCR7-negative TemRA cells. The gene calls are TRBV14 and TRBJ2-1; 12 positions agree with TRBD2. This clonotype was sampled from a man aged 25 to 45 in good health. For the CDR3, the DNA is TGTGCCAGCAGATGGACTAGCGGGAATACTAGCTCCTACAATGAGCAGTTCTTC. It translates to CASRWTSGNTSSYNEQFF.